In this sample, the clone carrying this T cell receptor (beta chain) turned up once. The antigen remains undetermined. A second 7 to 11 cycle PCR used barcoded and J-beta primers. Each of the cDNA molecules was tagged by a template-switch adaptor with 12 random nucleotides. TCRdb re-called the 5' RACE reads with MiXCR, one entry per CDR3 protein. The sample has 1.5 million to 2 million distinct CDR3 sequences, just under 50% seen once. This sample was included in a study of blood T cells in healthy people across ages. The study, taken as a whole, reports: Long-lived donors carried more naive CD4+ cells and greater diversity than aged donors. Considered underestimates were the diversity estimates obtained from one million T cells.

This CDR3 region has 14 residues. Germline assignment: CDR1 ENHRY and CDR2 SYGVKD. Sequencing was performed on blood. The TCR sequence derives from a woman in her thirties or forties in good health. J is TRBJ2-5 and V is TRBV10-3, with TRBD1 matching over 8 bases. The last part of the DNA fits TRBJ2-7 better; the J call may be wrong. The CDR3 bases are TGTGCCATCAGTGGGGGGACAGGCTCTGGCGAGCAGTACTTC. It translates to CAISGGTGSGEQYF.